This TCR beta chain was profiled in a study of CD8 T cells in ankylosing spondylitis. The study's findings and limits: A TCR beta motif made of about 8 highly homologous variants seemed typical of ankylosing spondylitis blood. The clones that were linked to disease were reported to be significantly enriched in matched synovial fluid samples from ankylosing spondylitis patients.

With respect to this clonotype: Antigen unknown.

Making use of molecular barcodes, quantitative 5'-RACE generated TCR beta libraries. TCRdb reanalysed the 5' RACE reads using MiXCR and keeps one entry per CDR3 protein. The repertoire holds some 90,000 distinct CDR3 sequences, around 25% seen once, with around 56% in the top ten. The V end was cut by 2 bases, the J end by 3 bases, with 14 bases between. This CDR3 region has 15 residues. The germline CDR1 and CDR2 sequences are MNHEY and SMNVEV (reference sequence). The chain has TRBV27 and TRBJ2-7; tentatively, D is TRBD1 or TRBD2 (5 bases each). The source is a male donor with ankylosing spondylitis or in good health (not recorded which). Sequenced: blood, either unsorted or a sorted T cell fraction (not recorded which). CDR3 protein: CASSLAGTGNYEQYF. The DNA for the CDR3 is TGTGCCAGCAGTTTAGCCGGGACGGGGAACTACGAGCAGTACTTC.